The 15 T cell receptor beta chains below all came from one sample that was sequenced in a study of cytomegalovirus exposure and HLA in healthy donors. Use of 60 Vbeta and 13 Jbeta primers characterized the PCR. TCRdb's table, derived via immunoSEQ multiplex PCR, lists solely in-frame clones and lacks some. The sample shows 84,000 or so clones, around 77% of them seen only once. Sequencing was carried out using PBMCs. Every receptor here comes from a young man in good health and CMV-seronegative.

This chain joins TRBV30 and TRBJ2-7; D gene unclear. V was cut by 2 bases and J by 5 bases, with 10 bases left in between. The CDR3 contains 12 residues. Germline values: CDR1 GTSNPN, CDR2 SVGIG (reference sequence). This CDR3 reads CAWSTSADEQYF. For the CDR3, the DNA is TGTGCCTGGAGTACATCCGCGGACGAGCAGTACTTC.

The chain couples TRBV27 to TRBJ2-1; 14 bases map to TRBD2. The V gene's germline CDR1 is MNHEY and CDR2 SMNVEV (reference sequence). The ends lost 6 bases at V and 8 bases at J; junction bases unmatched: 15. This CDR3 region has 18 residues. The DNA of the CDR3 is TGTGCCAGCAGGAAACGCTTAACCGGGACTAGCGGGAGTTATGAGCAGTTCTTC. Its protein product is CASRKRLTGTSGSYEQFF.

This clone was observed a single time. This chain links TRBV5-1 with TRBJ1-1, with D unresolved. V gave up 0 bases and J gave up 2 bases, with 11 bases separating them. The CDR3 runs to 15 residues. Germline CDR1 SGHRS, CDR2 YFSETQ. The CDR3 DNA is TGCGCCAGCAGCTTGGTCACAGTCTTAAACACTGAAGCTTTCTTT. As protein: CASSLVTVLNTEAFF.

V and J are TRBV10-1 and TRBJ2-5, with TRBD1 identical over 11 bases. Unmatched junction bases numbered 5, after V lost 2 bases and J lost 9 bases. CDR1 and CDR2 from the germline V gene are WNHNN and SYGVQD (reference sequence). The CDR3 extends over 14 amino acids. The CDR3 coding sequence is TGCGCCAGCAGTGAGGGACAGGGGGCCCGGTCCCAGTACTTC. This gives the protein CASSEGQGARSQYF.

The V call is TRBV19, the J call TRBJ2-7, with D perhaps matching TRBD2 (5 bases). This CDR3 contains 14 residues. Trimming pared 5 bases from V and 1 base from J, leaving 12 bases between. Germline CDR1 and CDR2: LNHDA and SQIVND (reference sequence). The CDR3 coding sequence is TGTGCCAGTAGTGCGCGGACGGGATCCTACGAGCAGTACTTC. This gives the protein CASSARTGSYEQYF.

The table lists this clone with a count of one. The chain is built from TRBV9 and TRBJ2-5; 8 bases match TRBD2. The CDR3 sequence is 15 residues long. J lost 2 bases, V lost 0 bases, and 3 bases had no gene match. CDR1 and CDR2 (germline): SGDLS, YYNGEE. This CDR3 is CASSVVAGNQETQYF. The CDR3 DNA follows: TGTGCCAGCAGCGTAGTAGCGGGGAATCAAGAGACCCAGTACTTC.

The chain couples TRBV7-9 to TRBJ2-7; 8 bases fit TRBD1. The CDR3 is 15 residues long. Germline lookup yields CDR1 SEHNR and CDR2 FQNEAQ (reference sequence). Germline trimming cut 3 bases from V and 0 bases from J; bases unmatched to any gene: 4. The CDR3 nucleotides read TGTGCCAGCAGCTTCCCCGGACAGGGCTCCTACGAGCAGTACTTC. This sequence encodes CASSFPGQGSYEQYF.

The chain combines TRBV11-3 with TRBJ2-3; D may be TRBD2 (6 bases). Germline V gene sequence: CDR1 SGHNT, CDR2 YENEEA. The germline V and J ends were trimmed by 0 bases and 7 bases, with 14 bases remaining between them. This CDR3 region has 15 residues. The CDR3 nucleotides read TGTGCCAGCAGCTTAGAGGAGGGACCGGGCTATACGCAGTATTTT. This encodes CASSLEEGPGYTQYF.

V and J are TRBV5-1 and TRBJ2-5, with D possibly being TRBD2 (5 bases). CDR3 length equals 15 residues. The V gene lost 5 bases and the J gene lost 4 bases, with 18 bases spanning the gap. Germline CDR1 SGHRS, CDR2 YFSETQ. The CDR3 loop is CASRGGASPPETQYF. As DNA, the CDR3 is TGCGCCAGCAGGGGCGGTGCTAGCCCGCCAGAGACCCAGTACTTC.

As to this clone: A junction boundary mismatches the germline segment, possibly from a read error. The J gene is TRBJ1-1, the V gene TRBV7-9; D is unresolved. Germline V lookup: CDR1 SEHNR, CDR2 FQNEAQ (reference sequence). The CDR3 length is 16 residues. In nucleotides, the CDR3 is TGTTCCAGCAGCTTAGACCTCGGCAGGCTAACTTCTGAAGCTTTCTTT. Its translation: CSSSLDLGRLTSEAFF.

The chain links TRBV5-4 to TRBJ2-5; 9 positions agree with TRBD2. The V and J ends lost 1 base and 4 bases, in that order; junction bases with no gene match: 8. CDR1 and CDR2 (germline): SGHNT, YYREEE (reference sequence). The CDR3 totals 16 residues. Written as DNA, the CDR3 is TGTGCCAGCAGCTTGACGCGCGGGAGGGCCTCAGAGACCCAGTACTTC. This translates into CASSLTRGRASETQYF.

V is TRBV4-2 and J is TRBJ2-5, with a possible D match to TRBD2 (5 bases). The V end lost 4 bases, the J end lost 1 base, and 13 bases lay between the germline ends. The CDR3 length is 15 residues. CDR1 is LGHNA and CDR2 is YNFKEQ in the germline V gene. The CDR3: CASSPRPDSQETQYF. The CDR3 bases are TGTGCCAGCAGCCCCCGACCGGACTCCCAAGAGACCCAGTACTTC.

This chain joins TRBV5-6 and TRBJ2-3; tentatively, D is TRBD1 (6 bases). The V end was cut by 6 bases, the J end by 9 bases, with 11 bases between. This CDR3 has 11 amino acids. Germline CDR1 reads SGHDT; CDR2 reads YYEEEE. The CDR3 is CASTLQGTQYF. The CDR3 DNA reads TGTGCCAGCACCCTCCAGGGGACGCAGTATTTT.

This chain joins TRBV7-9 and TRBJ1-2, with D uncertain. This CDR3 is built from 14 residues. Trimming removed 5 bases from V and 5 bases from J, with 15 bases in between. Per germline, CDR1 SEHNR and CDR2 FQNEAQ (reference sequence). CDR3 in amino acids: CASSVNQPTYGYTF. CDR3 coding DNA: TGTGCCAGCAGCGTCAATCAGCCGACTTATGGCTACACCTTC. The complete variable domain, with remaining parts taken from reference TRBV7-9 and TRBJ1-2, reads DTGVSQNPRHKITKRGQNVTFRCDPISEHNRLYWYRQTLGQGPEFLTYFQNEAQLEKSRLLSDRFSAERPKGSFSTLEIQRTEQGDSAMYLCASSVNQPTYGYTFGSGTRLTVV.

The chain uses TRBV9 and TRBJ1-6; 7 nucleotides match TRBD1. The CDR3 length is 18 residues. The V gene's germline CDR1 is SGDLS and CDR2 YYNGEE. The V segment lost 0 bases and the J segment 0 bases; nucleotides outside the gene matches: 6. CDR3 DNA sequence: TGTGCCAGCAGCGTAGCTGGGGACAGAAGCTCCTATAATTCACCCCTCCACTTT. It yields the protein CASSVAGDRSSYNSPLHF.